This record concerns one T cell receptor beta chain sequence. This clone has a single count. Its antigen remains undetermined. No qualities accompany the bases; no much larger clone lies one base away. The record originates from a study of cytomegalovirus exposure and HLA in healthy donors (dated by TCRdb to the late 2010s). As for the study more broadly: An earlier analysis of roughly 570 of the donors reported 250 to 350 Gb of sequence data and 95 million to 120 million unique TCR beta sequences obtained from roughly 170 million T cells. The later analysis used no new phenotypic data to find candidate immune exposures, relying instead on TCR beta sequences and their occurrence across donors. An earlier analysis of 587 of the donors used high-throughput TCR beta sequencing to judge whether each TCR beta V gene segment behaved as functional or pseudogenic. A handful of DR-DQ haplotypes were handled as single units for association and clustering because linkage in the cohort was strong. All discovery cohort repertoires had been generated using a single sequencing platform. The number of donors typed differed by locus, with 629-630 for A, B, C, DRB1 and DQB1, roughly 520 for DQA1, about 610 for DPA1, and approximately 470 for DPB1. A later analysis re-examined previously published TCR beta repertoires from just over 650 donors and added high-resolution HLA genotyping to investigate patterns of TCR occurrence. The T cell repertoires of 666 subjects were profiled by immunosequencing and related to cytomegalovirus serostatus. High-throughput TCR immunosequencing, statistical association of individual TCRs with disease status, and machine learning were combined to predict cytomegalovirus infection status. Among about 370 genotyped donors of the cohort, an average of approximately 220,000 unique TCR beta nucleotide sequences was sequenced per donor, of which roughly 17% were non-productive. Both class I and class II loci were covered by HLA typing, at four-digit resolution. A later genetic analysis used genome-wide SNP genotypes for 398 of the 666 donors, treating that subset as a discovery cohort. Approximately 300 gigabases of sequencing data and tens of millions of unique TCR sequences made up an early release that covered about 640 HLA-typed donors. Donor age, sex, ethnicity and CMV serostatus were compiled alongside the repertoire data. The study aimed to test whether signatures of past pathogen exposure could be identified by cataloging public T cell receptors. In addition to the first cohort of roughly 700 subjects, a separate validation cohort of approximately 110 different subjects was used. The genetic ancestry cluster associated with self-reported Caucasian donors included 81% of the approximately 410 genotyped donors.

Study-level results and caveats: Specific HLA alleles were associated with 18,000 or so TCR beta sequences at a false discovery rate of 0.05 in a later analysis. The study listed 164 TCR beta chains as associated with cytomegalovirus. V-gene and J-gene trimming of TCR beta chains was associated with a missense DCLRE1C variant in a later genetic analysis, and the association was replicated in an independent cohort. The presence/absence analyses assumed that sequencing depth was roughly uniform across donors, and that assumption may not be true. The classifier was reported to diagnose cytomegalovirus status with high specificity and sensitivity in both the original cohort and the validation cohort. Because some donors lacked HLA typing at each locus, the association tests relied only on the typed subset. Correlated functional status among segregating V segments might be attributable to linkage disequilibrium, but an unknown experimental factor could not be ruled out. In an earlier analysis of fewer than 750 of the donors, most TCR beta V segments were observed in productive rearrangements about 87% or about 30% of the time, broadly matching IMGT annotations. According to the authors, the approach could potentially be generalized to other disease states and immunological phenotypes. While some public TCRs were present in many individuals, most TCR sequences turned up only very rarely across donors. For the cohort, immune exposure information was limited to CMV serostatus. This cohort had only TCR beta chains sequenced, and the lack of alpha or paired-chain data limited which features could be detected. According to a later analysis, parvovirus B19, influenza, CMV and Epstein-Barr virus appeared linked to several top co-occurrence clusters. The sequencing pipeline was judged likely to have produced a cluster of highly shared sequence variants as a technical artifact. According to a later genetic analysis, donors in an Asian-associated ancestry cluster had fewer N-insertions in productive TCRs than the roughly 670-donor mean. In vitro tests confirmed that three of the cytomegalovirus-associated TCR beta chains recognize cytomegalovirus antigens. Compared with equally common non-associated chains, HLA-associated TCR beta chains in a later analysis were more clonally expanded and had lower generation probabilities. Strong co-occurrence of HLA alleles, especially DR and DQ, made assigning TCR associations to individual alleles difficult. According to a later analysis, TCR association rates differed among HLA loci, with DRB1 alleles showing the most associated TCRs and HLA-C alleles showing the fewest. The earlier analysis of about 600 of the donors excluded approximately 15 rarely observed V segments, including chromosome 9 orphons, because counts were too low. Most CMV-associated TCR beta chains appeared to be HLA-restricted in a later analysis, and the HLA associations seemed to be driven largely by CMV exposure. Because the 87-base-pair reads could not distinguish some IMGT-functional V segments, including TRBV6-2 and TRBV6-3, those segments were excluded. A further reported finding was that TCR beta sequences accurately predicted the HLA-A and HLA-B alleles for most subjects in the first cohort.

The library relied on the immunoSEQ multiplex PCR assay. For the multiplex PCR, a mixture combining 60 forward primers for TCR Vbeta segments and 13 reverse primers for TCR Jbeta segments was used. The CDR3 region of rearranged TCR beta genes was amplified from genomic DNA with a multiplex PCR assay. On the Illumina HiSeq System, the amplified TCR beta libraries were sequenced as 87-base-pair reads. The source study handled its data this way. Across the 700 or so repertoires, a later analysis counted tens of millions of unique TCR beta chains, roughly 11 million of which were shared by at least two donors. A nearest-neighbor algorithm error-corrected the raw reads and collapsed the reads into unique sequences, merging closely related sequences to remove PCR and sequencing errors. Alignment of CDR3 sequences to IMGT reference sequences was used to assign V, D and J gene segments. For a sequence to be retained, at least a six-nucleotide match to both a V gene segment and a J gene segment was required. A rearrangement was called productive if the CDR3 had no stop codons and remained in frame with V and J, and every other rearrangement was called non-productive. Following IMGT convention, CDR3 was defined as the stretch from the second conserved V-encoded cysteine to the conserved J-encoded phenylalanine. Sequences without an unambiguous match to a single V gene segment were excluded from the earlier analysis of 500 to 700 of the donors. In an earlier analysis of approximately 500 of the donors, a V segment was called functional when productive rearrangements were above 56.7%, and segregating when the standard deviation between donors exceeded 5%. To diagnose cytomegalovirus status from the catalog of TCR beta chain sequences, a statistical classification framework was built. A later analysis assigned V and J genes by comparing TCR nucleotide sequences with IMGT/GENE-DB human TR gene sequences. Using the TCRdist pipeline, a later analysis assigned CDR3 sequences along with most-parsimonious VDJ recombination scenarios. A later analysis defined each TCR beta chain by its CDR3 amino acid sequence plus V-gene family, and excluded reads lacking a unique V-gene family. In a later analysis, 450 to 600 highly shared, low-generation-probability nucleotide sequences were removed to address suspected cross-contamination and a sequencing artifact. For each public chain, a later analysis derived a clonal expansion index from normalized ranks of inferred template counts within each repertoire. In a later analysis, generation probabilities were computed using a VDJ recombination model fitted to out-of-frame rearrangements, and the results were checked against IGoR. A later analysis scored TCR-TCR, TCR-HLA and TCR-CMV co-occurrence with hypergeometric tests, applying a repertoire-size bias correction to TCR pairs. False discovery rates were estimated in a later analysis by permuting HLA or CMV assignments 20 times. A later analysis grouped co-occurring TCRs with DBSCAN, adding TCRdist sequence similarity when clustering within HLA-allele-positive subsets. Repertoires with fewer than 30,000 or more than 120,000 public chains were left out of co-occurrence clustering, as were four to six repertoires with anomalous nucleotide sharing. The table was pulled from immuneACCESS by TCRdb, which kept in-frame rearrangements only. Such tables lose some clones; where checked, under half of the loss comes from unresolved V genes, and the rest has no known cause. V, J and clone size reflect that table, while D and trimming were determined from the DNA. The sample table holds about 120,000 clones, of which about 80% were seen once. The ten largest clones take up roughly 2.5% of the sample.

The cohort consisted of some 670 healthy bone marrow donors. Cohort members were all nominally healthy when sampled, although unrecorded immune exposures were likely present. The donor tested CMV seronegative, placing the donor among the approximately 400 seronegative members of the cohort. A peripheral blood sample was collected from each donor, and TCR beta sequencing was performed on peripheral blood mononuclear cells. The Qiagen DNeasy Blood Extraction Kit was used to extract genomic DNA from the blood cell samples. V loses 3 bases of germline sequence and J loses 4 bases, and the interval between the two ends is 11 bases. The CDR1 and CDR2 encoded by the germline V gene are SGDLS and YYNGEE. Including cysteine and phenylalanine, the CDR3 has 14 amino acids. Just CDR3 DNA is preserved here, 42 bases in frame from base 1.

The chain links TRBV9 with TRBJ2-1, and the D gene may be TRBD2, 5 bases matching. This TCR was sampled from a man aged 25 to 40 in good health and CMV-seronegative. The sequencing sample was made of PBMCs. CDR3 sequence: CASSDREGYNEQFF. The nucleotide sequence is TGTGCCAGCAGCGACAGAGAGGGATACAATGAGCAGTTCTTC.